Listed below are T cell receptor beta chains from one sample, sequenced in a study of regulatory T cells in long-lasting Graves disease. TCRdb reanalysed the multiplex PCR reads using MiXCR and keeps one entry per CDR3 protein. The sample shows about 540,000 distinct CDR3 sequences, about 14% of them seen only once. The sample also formed part of further work on T cells in Graves' hyperthyroidism and ophthalmopathy.

This specimen was peripheral blood mononuclear cells (PBMCs), taken at new diagnosis, from a patient treated with antithyroid drugs. All receptors derive from a man in his thirties or forties with Graves disease. Both conserved end residues are part of each CDR3.

TRBV7-6	TRBJ1-1	CASSPTPREKNTEAFF
TRBV3-1	TRBJ1-1	CASSQVEALEAFF
TRBV6-1	TRBJ1-5	CASSRRYNQPQHF
TRBV11-3	TRBJ2-1	CASSFKGISNNEQFF
TRBV15	TRBJ1-1	CATSRVANMNTEAFF
TRBV12-5	TRBJ2-7	CASGWGLDYEQYF
TRBV20-1	TRBJ2-2	CSARSLQREKGGELFF
TRBV7-9	TRBJ2-1	CASSLEGLANNEQFF
TRBV6-1	TRBJ2-7	CASRTGIEQYF
TRBV6-5	TRBJ2-3	CASSYRSTDTQYF
TRBV20-1	TRBJ2-7	CSARGRRYEQYF
TRBV27	TRBJ2-6	CASRGDRGRSGANVLTF
TRBV29-1	TRBJ1-1	CSHSYREAEAFF
TRBV6-1	TRBJ2-1	CASTPRDYNEQFF
TRBV24-1	TRBJ1-4	CATSDSGTGGEKLFF
TRBV2	TRBJ2-7	CASSKEISYEQYF
TRBV7-9	TRBJ2-5	CASSGGAMGPTFDETQYF
TRBV4-1	TRBJ2-5	CASSQDTGRETQYF
TRBV9	TRBJ2-1	CASSVRTGGGDEQFF
TRBV19	TRBJ2-1	CASKIEVLAGEQFF
TRBV5-1	TRBJ2-5	CASSRESQETQYF
TRBV20-1	TRBJ1-4	CSARTPTYNEKLFF
TRBV12-3/TRBV12-4	TRBJ1-5	CASSFAGYQPQHF
TRBV27	TRBJ2-3	CASSLGAKRARTGTDTQYF
TRBV12-3/TRBV12-4	TRBJ1-4	CASSLTESNEKLFF
TRBV2	TRBJ2-5	CASSDAGTSGPIQETQYF